By its share, the clone carrying this T cell receptor (beta chain) is large. The data were taken from a study of immune characterization of retroperitoneal liposarcoma. Deletions cut 5 bases from V and 8 bases from J, with 13 bases between. Germline values: CDR1 SGHNT, CDR2 YENEEA. This CDR3 has 13 amino acids. One entry per CDR3 protein, called by TCRdb with MiXCR from the PCR reads. The data hold about 3,000 distinct CDR3 sequences, with roughly half observed a single time. The sequence derives from a male donor with retroperitoneal liposarcoma. The specimen sequenced was tumor tissue. The chain combines TRBV11-3 with TRBJ2-1; D is unresolved. CDR3 protein: CASSLSRIDEQFF. The CDR3, as DNA: TGTGCCAGCAGCCTGTCTAGGATCGATGAGCAGTTCTTC.